This T cell receptor (beta chain) was captured in a study of blood T cell repertoires in COVID-19. Study-wide context: There were acute and convalescent COVID-19 samples, and they came from the United States, Italy and Spain. PBMCs, B-cell-depleted T cells, or T cells provided the cDNA or gDNA that made up the material.

The CDR3 contains 11 residues. V lost 7 bases and J lost 11, with 12 bases in between. Germline V gene lookup returns CDR1 MDHEN and CDR2 SYDVKM. Authors' data handling: Reference gene primer amplification yielded estimated nucleated cell counts. Sequencing was performed with immunoSEQ multiplex PCR; in TCRdb, only in-frame clones are kept and a portion is missing. D and trimming were read from the DNA, whereas the V and J calls and clone size are those reported in that table. The data hold more than 85,000 clones, with roughly 84% observed a single time. The chain is built from TRBV28 and TRBJ1-5; D possibly corresponds to TRBD1 (6 bases). The sequence was collected from a human donor in a cohort sampled during active COVID-19. The sample consisted of peripheral blood. For the CDR3, the DNA is TGTGCCAGCAAGGGGGTAACCTCCCAGCATTTT. This encodes CASKGVTSQHF.